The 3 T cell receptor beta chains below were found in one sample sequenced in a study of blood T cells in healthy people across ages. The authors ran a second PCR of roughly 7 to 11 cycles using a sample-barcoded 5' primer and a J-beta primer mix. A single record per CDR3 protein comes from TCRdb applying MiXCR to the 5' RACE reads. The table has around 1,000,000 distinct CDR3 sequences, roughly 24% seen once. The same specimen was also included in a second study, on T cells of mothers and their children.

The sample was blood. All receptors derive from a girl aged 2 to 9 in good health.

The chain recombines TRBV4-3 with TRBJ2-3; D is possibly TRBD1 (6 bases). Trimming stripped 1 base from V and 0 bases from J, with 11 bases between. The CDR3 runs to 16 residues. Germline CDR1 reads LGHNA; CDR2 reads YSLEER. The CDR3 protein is CASSQGTVTSTDTQYF. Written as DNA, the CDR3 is TGCGCCAGCAGCCAAGGGACAGTTACTAGCACAGATACGCAGTATTTT.

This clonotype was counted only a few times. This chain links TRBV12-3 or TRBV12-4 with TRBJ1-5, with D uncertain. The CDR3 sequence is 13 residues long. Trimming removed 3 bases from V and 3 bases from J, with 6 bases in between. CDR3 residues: CASSFTINQPQHF. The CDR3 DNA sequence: TGTGCCAGCAGTTTCACGATCAATCAGCCCCAGCATTTT.

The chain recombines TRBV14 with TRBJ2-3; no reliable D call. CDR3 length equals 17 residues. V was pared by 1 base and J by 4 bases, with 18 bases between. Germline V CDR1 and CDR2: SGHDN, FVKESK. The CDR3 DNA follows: TGTGCCAGCAGCCAAGCGTTTGGGCAGGCCCCACCAGATACGCAGTATTTT. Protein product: CASSQAFGQAPPDTQYF.